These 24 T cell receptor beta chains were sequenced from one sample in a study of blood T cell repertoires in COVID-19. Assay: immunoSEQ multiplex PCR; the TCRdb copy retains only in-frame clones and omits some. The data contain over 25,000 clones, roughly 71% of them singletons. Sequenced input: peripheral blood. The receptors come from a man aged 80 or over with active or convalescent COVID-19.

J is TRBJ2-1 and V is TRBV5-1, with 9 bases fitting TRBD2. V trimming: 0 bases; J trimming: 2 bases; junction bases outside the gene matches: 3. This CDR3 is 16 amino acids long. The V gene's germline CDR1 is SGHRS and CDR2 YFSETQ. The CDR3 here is CASSLVGGGAYNEQFF. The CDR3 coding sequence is TGCGCCAGCAGCTTGGTTGGCGGGGGGGCCTACAATGAGCAGTTCTTC.

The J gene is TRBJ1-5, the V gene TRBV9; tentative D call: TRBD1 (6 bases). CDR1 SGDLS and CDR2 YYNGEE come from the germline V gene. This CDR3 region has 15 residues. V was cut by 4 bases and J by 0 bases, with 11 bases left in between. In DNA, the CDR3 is TGTGCCAGCAGCCCAGGACAGATTAGCAATCAGCCCCAGCATTTT. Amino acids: CASSPGQISNQPQHF.

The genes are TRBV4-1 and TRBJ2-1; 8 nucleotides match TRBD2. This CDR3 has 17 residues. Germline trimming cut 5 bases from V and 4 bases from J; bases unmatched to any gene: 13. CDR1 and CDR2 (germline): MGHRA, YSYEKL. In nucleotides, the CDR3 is TGCGCCAGCAGCACTCGAACCCTAGCGGGCCCTTACAATGAGCAGTTCTTC. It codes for CASSTRTLAGPYNEQFF.

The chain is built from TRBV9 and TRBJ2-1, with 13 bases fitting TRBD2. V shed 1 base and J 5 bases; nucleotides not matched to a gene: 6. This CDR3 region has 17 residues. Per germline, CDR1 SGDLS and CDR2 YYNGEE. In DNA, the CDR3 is TGTGCCAGCAGCGTACCCCGGACTAGCGGGAGACACAATGAGCAGTTCTTC. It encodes CASSVPRTSGRHNEQFF.

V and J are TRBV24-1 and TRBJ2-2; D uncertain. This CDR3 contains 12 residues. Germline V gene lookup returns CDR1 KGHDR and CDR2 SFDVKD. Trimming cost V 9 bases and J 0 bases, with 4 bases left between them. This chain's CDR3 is CATGPNTGELFF. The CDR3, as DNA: TGTGCCACCGGCCCGAACACCGGGGAGCTGTTTTTT.

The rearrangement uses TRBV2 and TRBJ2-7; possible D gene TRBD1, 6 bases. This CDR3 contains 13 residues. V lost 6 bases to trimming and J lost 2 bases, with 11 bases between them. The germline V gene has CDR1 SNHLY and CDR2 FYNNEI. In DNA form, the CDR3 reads TGTGCCAGCAGCCGCCAGGGGACCTACGAGCAGTACTTC. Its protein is CASSRQGTYEQYF.

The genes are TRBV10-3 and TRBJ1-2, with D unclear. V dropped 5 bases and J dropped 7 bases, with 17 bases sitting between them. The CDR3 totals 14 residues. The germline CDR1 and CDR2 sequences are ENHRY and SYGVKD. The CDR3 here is CAISPADQAFGYTF. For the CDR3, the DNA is TGTGCCATCAGTCCCGCGGATCAAGCTTTTGGCTACACCTTC.

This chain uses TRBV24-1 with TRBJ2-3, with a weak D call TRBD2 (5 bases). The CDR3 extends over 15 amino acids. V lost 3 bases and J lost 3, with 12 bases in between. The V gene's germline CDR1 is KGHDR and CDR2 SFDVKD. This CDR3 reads CATSDPSRGTDTQYF. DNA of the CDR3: TGTGCCACCAGTGATCCGAGTCGGGGTACAGATACGCAGTATTTT.

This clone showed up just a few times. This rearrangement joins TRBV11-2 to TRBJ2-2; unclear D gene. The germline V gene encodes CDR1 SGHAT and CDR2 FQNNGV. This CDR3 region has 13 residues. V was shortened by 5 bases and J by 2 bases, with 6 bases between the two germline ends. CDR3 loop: CASSPRNTGELFF. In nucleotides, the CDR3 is TGTGCCAGCAGCCCCAGAAACACCGGGGAGCTGTTTTTT.

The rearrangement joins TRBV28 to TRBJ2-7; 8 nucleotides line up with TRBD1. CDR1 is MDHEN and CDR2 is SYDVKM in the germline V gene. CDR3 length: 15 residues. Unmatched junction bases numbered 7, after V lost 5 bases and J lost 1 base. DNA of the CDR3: TGTGCCAGCAGTCTCCCAGGGGGCAGTTCCTACGAGCAGTACTTC. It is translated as CASSLPGGSSYEQYF.

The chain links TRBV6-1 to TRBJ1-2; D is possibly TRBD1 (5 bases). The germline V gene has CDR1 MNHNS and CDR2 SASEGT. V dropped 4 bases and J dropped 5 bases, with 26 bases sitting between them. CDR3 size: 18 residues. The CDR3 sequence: CASSAQPLPLTARYGYTF. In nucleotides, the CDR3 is TGTGCCAGCAGTGCCCAACCCCTCCCTTTGACAGCCAGGTATGGCTACACCTTC.

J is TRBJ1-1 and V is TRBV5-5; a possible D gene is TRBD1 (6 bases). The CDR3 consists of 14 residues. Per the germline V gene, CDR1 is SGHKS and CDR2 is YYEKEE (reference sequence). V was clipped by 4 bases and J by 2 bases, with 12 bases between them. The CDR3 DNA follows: TGTGCCAGCAGCCCCTGGACAGTCAACACTGAAGCTTTCTTT. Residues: CASSPWTVNTEAFF.

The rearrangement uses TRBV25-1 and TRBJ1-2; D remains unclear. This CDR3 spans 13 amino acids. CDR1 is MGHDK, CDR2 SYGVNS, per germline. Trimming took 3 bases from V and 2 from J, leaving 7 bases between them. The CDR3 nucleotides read TGTGCCAGCAGTGATACAGTGAACTATGGCTACACCTTC. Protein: CASSDTVNYGYTF.

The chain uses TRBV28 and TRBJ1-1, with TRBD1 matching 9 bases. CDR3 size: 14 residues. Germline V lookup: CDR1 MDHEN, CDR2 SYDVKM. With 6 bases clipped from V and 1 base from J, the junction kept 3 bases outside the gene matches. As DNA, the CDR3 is TGTGCCAGCAGCACAGGGGGCCCGAACACTGAAGCTTTCTTT. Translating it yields CASSTGGPNTEAFF.

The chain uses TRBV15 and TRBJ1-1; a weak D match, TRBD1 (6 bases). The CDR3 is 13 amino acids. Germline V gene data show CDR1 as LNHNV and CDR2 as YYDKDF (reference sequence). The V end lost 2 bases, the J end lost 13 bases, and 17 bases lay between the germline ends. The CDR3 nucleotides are TGTGCCACCAGCAGACCTCCGGGGGGGGCCGTTTTCTTT. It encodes CATSRPPGGAVFF.

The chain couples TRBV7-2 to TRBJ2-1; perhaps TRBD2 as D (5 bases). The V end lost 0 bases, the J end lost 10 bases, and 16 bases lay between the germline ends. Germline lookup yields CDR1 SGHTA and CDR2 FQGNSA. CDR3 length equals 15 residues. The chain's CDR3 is CASSLAAKPGEEQFF. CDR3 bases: TGTGCCAGCAGCTTAGCGGCCAAACCCGGGGAGGAGCAGTTCTTC.

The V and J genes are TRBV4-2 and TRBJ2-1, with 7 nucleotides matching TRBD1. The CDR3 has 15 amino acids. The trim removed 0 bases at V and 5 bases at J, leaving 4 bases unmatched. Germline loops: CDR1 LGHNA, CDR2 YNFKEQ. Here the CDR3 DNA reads TGTGCCAGCAGCCAAGAAGGGCAGGGGGACAATGAGCAGTTCTTC. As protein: CASSQEGQGDNEQFF.

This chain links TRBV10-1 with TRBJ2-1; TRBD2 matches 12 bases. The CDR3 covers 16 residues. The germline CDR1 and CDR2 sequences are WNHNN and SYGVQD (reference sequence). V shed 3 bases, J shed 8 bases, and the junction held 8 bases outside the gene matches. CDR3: CASSENGLAGGDEQFF. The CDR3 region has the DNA TGCGCCAGCAGTGAAAATGGGCTAGCGGGAGGGGATGAGCAGTTCTTC.

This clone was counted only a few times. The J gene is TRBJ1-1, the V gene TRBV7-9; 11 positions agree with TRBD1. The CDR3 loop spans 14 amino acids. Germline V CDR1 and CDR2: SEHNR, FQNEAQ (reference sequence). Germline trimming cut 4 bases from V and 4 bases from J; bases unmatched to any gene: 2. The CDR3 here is CASSSGQGVTEAFF. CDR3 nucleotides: TGTGCCAGCAGCTCGGGACAGGGGGTCACTGAAGCTTTCTTT.

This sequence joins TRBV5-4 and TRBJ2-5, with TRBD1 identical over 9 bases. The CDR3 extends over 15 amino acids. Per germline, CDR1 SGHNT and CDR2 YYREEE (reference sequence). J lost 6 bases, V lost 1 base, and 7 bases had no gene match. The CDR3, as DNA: TGTGCCAGCAGCTTGCAAGGGACAGGGACACAGACCCAGTACTTC. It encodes CASSLQGTGTQTQYF.

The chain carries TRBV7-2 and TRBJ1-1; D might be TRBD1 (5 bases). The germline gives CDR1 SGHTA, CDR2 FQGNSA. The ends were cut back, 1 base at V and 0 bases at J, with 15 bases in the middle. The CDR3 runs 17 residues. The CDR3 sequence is CASSLVSGGGLNTEAFF. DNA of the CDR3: TGTGCCAGCAGCTTAGTGAGTGGCGGGGGACTGAACACTGAAGCTTTCTTT.

CDR3 sequence: CASSRDRGNEKLFF. CDR3 in DNA: TGTGCCAGCAGTCGTGACAGGGGTAATGAAAAACTGTTTTTT. The chain has TRBV7-2 and TRBJ1-4, with TRBD1 matching 8 bases. The germline CDR1 and CDR2 sequences are SGHTA and FQGNSA. The CDR3 is made up of 14 amino acids. V shed 6 bases and J 4 bases; nucleotides not matched to a gene: 4.

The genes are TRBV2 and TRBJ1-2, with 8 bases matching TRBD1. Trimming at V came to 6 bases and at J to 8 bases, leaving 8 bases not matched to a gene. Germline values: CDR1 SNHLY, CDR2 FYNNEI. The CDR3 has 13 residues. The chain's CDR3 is CASSESGGKGYTF. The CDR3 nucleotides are TGTGCCAGCAGCGAATCAGGGGGCAAAGGCTACACCTTC.

The CDR3 here is CASIAGDGMGEQFF. CDR3 nucleotides: TGCGCCAGCATAGCGGGAGATGGAATGGGTGAGCAGTTCTTC. The chain has TRBV5-1 and TRBJ2-1; 9 nucleotides align to TRBD2. With 6 bases clipped from V and 9 bases from J, the junction kept 10 bases outside the gene matches. CDR1 is SGHRS, CDR2 YFSETQ, per germline. This CDR3 is 14 amino acids long.